This is a list of T cell receptor beta chains from one sample in a study of blood T cell repertoires in COVID-19. The protocol was immunoSEQ multiplex PCR, while the TCRdb copy is restricted to in-frame clones and leaves out a portion. The sample includes roughly 250,000 clones, about 90% of them seen just once. Specimen: PBMCs or T cells enriched from blood (not recorded which). Source of these receptors: a young woman who had recovered from COVID-19. CDR3s include the opening cysteine and the closing phenylalanine or tryptophan. Each record gives: J gene, clone size, D gene, V gene, CDR3 DNA, CDR3 protein. The D gene is left open where the match is weak. Some rows have no size entry. The others give once, few or many, or a class for an expanded clone.

TRBJ1-2	NA	NA	TRBV4-1	TGCGCCAGCAGCCAACCGGCCAGGGGCAACTATGGCTACACCTTC	CASSQPARGNYGYTF
TRBJ1-1	NA	NA	TRBV28	TGTGCCAGCAGTTTATCTACCCTTGATCCGACAAAAACTGAAGCTTTCTTT	CASSLSTLDPTKTEAFF
TRBJ1-4	NA	NA	TRBV10-3	TGTGCCATCAGTCACGGCGGGGGGCTGAGTGAAAAACTGTTTTTT	CAISHGGGLSEKLFF
TRBJ1-6	NA	NA	TRBV18	TGTGCCAGCTCACAGACAGGAATCTATAATTCACCCCTCCACTTT	CASSQTGIYNSPLHF
TRBJ1-5	few	TRBD1	TRBV2	TGTGCCAGCTCAGGACAGGACAATCAGCCCCAGCATTTT	CASSGQDNQPQHF
TRBJ1-2	NA	NA	TRBV19	TGTGCCAGTAGAATACAGGGTATGGTTGGCTACACCTTC	CASRIQGMVGYTF
TRBJ2-3	NA	TRBD2	TRBV7-2	TGTGCCAGCAGCTCCAAAGGAGGGCTAGCGGCTAATACGCAGTATTTT	CASSSKGGLAANTQYF
TRBJ2-1	NA	TRBD2	TRBV6-1	TGTGCCAGCAGTGAAGGATCGGGAGCGGGGGGTGAGCAGTTCTTC	CASSEGSGAGGEQFF
TRBJ1-4	NA	TRBD1	TRBV9	TGTGCCAGCAGCCCGGACAGGGTCCCCCCCCAACTGTTTTTT	CASSPDRVPPQLFF
TRBJ2-2	NA	NA	TRBV5-6	TGTGCCAGCAGCTTGGAACAGAACACCGGGGAGCTGTTTTTT	CASSLEQNTGELFF
TRBJ1-1	NA	NA	TRBV18	TGTGCCAGCTCACCGAGGGGCGCGGGGGGCACTGAAGCTTTCTTT	CASSPRGAGGTEAFF
TRBJ1-2	NA	NA	TRBV9	TGTGCCAGCAGCGCCGAGGGAAGAGTAACGGAGGACGGCTACACCTTC	CASSAEGRVTEDGYTF
TRBJ2-2	NA	NA	TRBV5-1	TGCGCCAGCAGCTTGCAGTCGTCTGCGGGGAGGGAGCTGTTTTTT	CASSLQSSAGRELFF
TRBJ1-2	NA	NA	TRBV19	TGTGCCAGTAGTATAAGCCCACGGCCCAGGGTCTATGGCTACACCTTC	CASSISPRPRVYGYTF
TRBJ2-1	NA	TRBD1	TRBV5-1	TGCGCCAGCAGCTTGGAGGGACAGTACAATGAGCAGTTCTTC	CASSLEGQYNEQFF
TRBJ2-1	few	TRBD2	TRBV19	TGTGCCAGTAGTAATTTCCTGGGTAGCGGGATCTCCTACAATGAGCAGTTCTTC	CASSNFLGSGISYNEQFF
TRBJ1-1	NA	TRBD1	TRBV3-1/TRBV3-2	TGTGCCAGCAGCCAGGGGACAGGGATGTTCGCTGAAGCTTTCTTT	CASSQGTGMFAEAFF
TRBJ2-1	NA	TRBD1	TRBV2	TGTGCCAGCAGTTGGCAGGGGGACAATGAGCAGTTCTTC	CASSWQGDNEQFF
TRBJ1-2	NA	NA	TRBV19	TGTGCCAGTAGTATCCGACTCCTTCCTCGCTATGGCTACACCTTC	CASSIRLLPRYGYTF
TRBJ2-5	few	NA	TRBV11-3	TGTGCCAGCAGCTTAGGAACAGTCCAAGAGACCCAGTACTTC	CASSLGTVQETQYF